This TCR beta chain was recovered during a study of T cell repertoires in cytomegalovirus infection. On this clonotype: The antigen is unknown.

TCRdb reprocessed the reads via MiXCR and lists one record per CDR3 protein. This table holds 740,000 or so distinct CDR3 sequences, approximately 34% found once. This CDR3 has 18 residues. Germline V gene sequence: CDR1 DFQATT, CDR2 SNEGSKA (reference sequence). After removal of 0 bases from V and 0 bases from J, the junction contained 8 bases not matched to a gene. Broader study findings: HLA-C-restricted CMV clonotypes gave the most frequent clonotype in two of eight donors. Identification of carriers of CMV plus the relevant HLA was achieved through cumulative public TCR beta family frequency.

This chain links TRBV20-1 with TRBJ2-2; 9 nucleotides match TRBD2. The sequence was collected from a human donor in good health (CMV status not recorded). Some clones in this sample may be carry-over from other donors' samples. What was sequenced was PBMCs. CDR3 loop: CSARDRREGLPNTGELFF. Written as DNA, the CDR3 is TGCAGTGCTAGAGATCGGCGGGAGGGCCTCCCGAACACCGGGGAGCTGTTTTTT.